The 27 T cell receptor beta chains below all came from one sample that was sequenced in a study of T cells in Graves' hyperthyroidism and ophthalmopathy. RNA transcripts gave rise to amplified TCR beta CDR3 regions. Initially, a first-round RT-PCR of the TCR CDR3 employed the HTBI primer set. TCRdb independently ran MiXCR on the multiplex PCR reads; one entry per CDR3 protein. Counted here are roughly 290,000 distinct CDR3 sequences, about an eighth occurring once; the ten biggest clones make up more than 7.5%. What was sequenced was blood. The receptors shown here come from a woman in her twenties or thirties with Graves' hyperthyroidism that later progressed to Graves' ophthalmopathy.

This clonotype has more than one count but fewer than ten. An end of the junction does not agree with germline; a read error may underlie this. V is TRBV5-1 and J is TRBJ2-7, with 8 bases lining up with TRBD2. CDR1 is SGHRS and CDR2 is YFSETQ in the germline V gene. This CDR3 has 14 residues. The CDR3 here is CASSPGREGYEQYF. The CDR3 DNA reads as TGTGCCAGCAGCCCGGGACGGGAGGGTTACGAGCAGTACTTC.

This clonotype was observed many times. The chain uses TRBV28 and TRBJ2-7; no reliable D call. The CDR3 covers 13 residues. V was clipped by 7 bases and J by 2 bases, with 12 bases between them. The germline V gene encodes CDR1 MDHEN and CDR2 SYDVKM. CDR3 protein: CASTTYGAYEQYF. The CDR3 bases are TGTGCCAGCACTACGTATGGGGCCTACGAGCAGTACTTC.

This clonotype was seen only a few times. The rearrangement uses TRBV19 and TRBJ1-2; 12 bases map to TRBD1. V dropped 6 bases and J dropped 4; count of bases not matched to a gene: 9. This CDR3 has 16 amino acids. Germline CDR1 is LNHDA and CDR2 is SQIVND (reference sequence). CDR3 bases: TGTGCCAGTAGCCCTGGGACAGGGGGCACGAGCTATGGCTACACCTTC. This codes for CASSPGTGGTSYGYTF.

On this clonotype: A read error may be the cause here, since a much bigger clone is one base away. V gene TRBV11-2 combines with J gene TRBJ2-2; tentative D call: TRBD1 (6 bases). CDR3 length equals 14 residues. Germline V gives CDR1 SGHAT, CDR2 FQNNGV. The CDR3 nucleotides read TGTACCAGCAGCTCGGTCAGGGGTGCCGGGGAGCTGTTTTTT. Its protein is CTSSSVRGAGELFF.

This clonotype was observed at least ten times. The rearrangement joins TRBV3-1 to TRBJ2-2, with TRBD1 as a possible D gene (6 bases). Deletions cut 2 bases from V and 5 bases from J, with 12 bases between. The CDR3 loop spans 15 amino acids. The germline gives CDR1 LGHDT, CDR2 YNNKEL (reference sequence). CDR3 loop: CASSQKMGQTGELFF. CDR3 coding DNA: TGTGCCAGCAGCCAAAAAATGGGACAAACCGGGGAGCTGTTTTTT.

In its sample, this clonotype was seen many times. This chain joins TRBV12-3 or TRBV12-4 and TRBJ2-1; D is undetermined. There are 16 residues in the CDR3. V was shortened by 6 bases and J by 3 bases, with 18 bases between the two germline ends. The CDR3 is CASSRNPEYLYNEQFF. In DNA, the CDR3 is TGTGCCAGCAGCCGTAACCCGGAGTACCTCTACAATGAGCAGTTCTTC.

This clonotype was counted at least ten times. The rearrangement uses TRBV7-2 and TRBJ2-4; 8 positions match TRBD2. In germline, CDR1 is SGHTA, CDR2 FQGNSA. The CDR3 has 18 residues. The ends lost 5 bases at V and 8 bases at J; junction bases unmatched: 20. DNA for the CDR3: TGTGCCAGCAGCCCCGGGGGGGGTGGCGGGAGTTTGGGGTACATTCAGTACTTC. It is translated as CASSPGGGGGSLGYIQYF.

This clonotype was seen many times. This chain connects TRBV7-9 to TRBJ1-1; the D is unclear. The CDR3 consists of 12 residues. The germline V gene encodes CDR1 SEHNR and CDR2 FQNEAQ (reference sequence). V was clipped by 2 bases and J by 4 bases, with 5 bases between them. The CDR3 reads CASSLKFTEAFF. CDR3 coding DNA: TGTGCCAGCAGCTTAAAGTTCACTGAAGCTTTCTTT.

The chain is built from TRBV7-9 and TRBJ2-7, with TRBD2 as a possible D gene (5 bases). The V gene lost 1 base and the J gene lost 3 bases, with 10 bases spanning the gap. Germline lookup yields CDR1 SEHNR and CDR2 FQNEAQ (reference sequence). The CDR3 length is 14 residues. This chain's CDR3 is CASSLGGPHYEQYF. As DNA, the CDR3 is TGTGCCAGCAGCTTAGGCGGGCCGCACTACGAGCAGTACTTC.

This clonotype has a handful of counts. The chain recombines TRBV11-2 with TRBJ2-3; 11 bases map to TRBD2. V lost 1 base to trimming and J lost 1 base; unmatched junction nucleotides: 7. The germline V gene encodes CDR1 SGHAT and CDR2 FQNNGV. The CDR3 is 18 residues long. In nucleotides, the CDR3 is TGTGCCAGCAGCTTAGGGTTCGCACTAGCGGGGGGCACAGATACGCAGTATTTT. It specifies CASSLGFALAGGTDTQYF.

This clonotype was observed many times. The chain has TRBV20-1 and TRBJ2-5, with D maybe TRBD1 (7 bases). The germline V gene has CDR1 DFQATT and CDR2 SNEGSKA (reference sequence). CDR3 length: 15 residues. Trimming took 6 bases from V and 4 from J, leaving 21 bases between them. The CDR3 loop is CSAETPRGEGETQYF. The CDR3 DNA sequence: TGCAGTGCGGAGACGCCCAGGGGGGAAGGAGAGACCCAGTACTTC.

This clonotype was seen ten or more times. This sequence joins TRBV13 and TRBJ2-3; unclear D gene. V lost 2 bases and J lost 5, with 11 bases in between. Germline CDR1 PRHDT, CDR2 FYEKMQ (reference sequence). The CDR3 is 14 amino acids. CDR3 nucleotides: TGTGCCAGCAGCTTAACGGCCGAGGAAGATACGCAGTATTTT. Its translation: CASSLTAEEDTQYF.

The V call is TRBV6-5, the J call TRBJ1-1; 8 bases fit TRBD1. V gave up 4 bases and J gave up 5 bases; unmatched junction bases: 6. From germline, CDR1 is MNHEY and CDR2 SVGAGI. This CDR3 is built from 14 residues. CDR3: CASSSSDRGTEAFF. CDR3 nucleotide sequence: TGTGCCAGCAGTTCCTCAGACAGGGGAACTGAAGCTTTCTTT.

This chain uses TRBV28 with TRBJ1-2, with 8 bases matching TRBD1. CDR3 size: 12 residues. Trimming at V came to 8 bases and at J to 4 bases, leaving 3 bases not matched to a gene. The germline V gene has CDR1 MDHEN and CDR2 SYDVKM. The CDR3 bases are TGTGCCAGCCGGGACAGGATCTATGGCTACACCTTC. This translates into CASRDRIYGYTF.

The sample holds many counts of this clonotype. This chain links TRBV27 with TRBJ2-1; TRBD1 matches 7 bases. CDR3 length: 15 amino acids. The trim removed 3 bases at V and 0 bases at J, leaving 2 bases unmatched. The V gene's germline CDR1 is MNHEY and CDR2 SMNVEV (reference sequence). Written as DNA, the CDR3 is TGTGCCAGCAGTTTCCGGGACAGCTCCTACAATGAGCAGTTCTTC. This gives the protein CASSFRDSSYNEQFF.

The CDR3, as DNA: TGCAGCGTGCTCGGTGGGGTCCGCACGGAGCTGTTTTTT. Translation gives CSVLGGVRTELFF. The chain links TRBV29-1 to TRBJ2-2; D not certain. The V end lost 6 bases, the J end lost 10 bases, and 18 bases lay between the germline ends. Germline loops: CDR1 SQVTM, CDR2 ANQGSEA. This CDR3 has 13 amino acids.

V gene TRBV9 combines with J gene TRBJ2-7; 9 positions match TRBD1. The CDR3 runs 16 residues. The germline V gene encodes CDR1 SGDLS and CDR2 YYNGEE. Trimming took 0 bases from V and 4 from J; bases not matched to a gene: 8. DNA of the CDR3: TGTGCCAGCAGCGTAGCTCCCGGACAGGGGTGGTACGAGCAGTACTTC. Encoded protein: CASSVAPGQGWYEQYF.

This clonotype was counted ten times or more. The chain has TRBV28 and TRBJ1-2; D unresolved. Trimming removed 2 bases from V and 1 base from J, with 8 bases in between. The CDR3 sequence is 14 residues long. Germline-derived CDR1 and CDR2 are MDHEN and SYDVKM. The CDR3 reads CASSLRDLNYGYTF. Written as DNA, the CDR3 is TGTGCCAGCAGTTTAAGGGATCTTAACTATGGCTACACCTTC.

In this sample, this clonotype turned up a few times. A much larger clone differs by one base, so this may be a read error. The V gene is TRBV20-1, the J gene TRBJ2-7, with D possibly matching TRBD2 (5 bases). The CDR3 has 17 residues. Germline V CDR1 and CDR2: DFQATT, SNEGSKA (reference sequence). V lost 0 bases, J lost 5 bases, and 23 bases lay in between. This CDR3 reads CSARDHSLRVGVDEQYF. The DNA of the CDR3 is TGCAGTGCTAGAGATCACTCCCTGAGGGTTGGGGTTGACGAGCAGTACTTC.

The chain joins TRBV6-2 or TRBV6-3 to TRBJ1-1; TRBD1 matches 9 bases. The CDR3 is 16 amino acids. J lost 10 bases, V lost 0 bases, and 12 bases had no gene match. Germline lookup yields CDR1 MNHEY and CDR2 SVGEGT. In DNA form, the CDR3 reads TGTGCCAGCAGTTACTCGATAAGGACAGGGGACCTGAGAGCTTTCTTT. It is translated as CASSYSIRTGDLRAFF.

This clonotype has a count of ten or more. V usage is TRBV28 and J usage is TRBJ2-4; possibly TRBD2 for D (5 bases). There are 15 residues in the CDR3. Germline V gene sequence: CDR1 MDHEN, CDR2 SYDVKM. With 6 bases removed from V and 0 bases from J, the gap between germline ends came to 12 bases. CDR3 protein: CASSVAGLAKNIQYF. Here the CDR3 DNA reads TGTGCCAGCAGCGTCGCGGGTCTAGCCAAAAACATTCAGTACTTC. The full variable domain, its missing parts supplied by reference TRBV28 and TRBJ2-4, is DVKVTQSSRYLVKRTGEKVFLECVQDMDHENMFWYRQDPGLGLRLIYFSYDVKMKEKGDIPEGYSVSREKKERFSLILESASTNQTSMYLCASSVAGLAKNIQYFGAGTRLSVL.

This clonotype was picked up many times. The chain employs TRBV20-1 and TRBJ1-2, with TRBD1 matching over 7 bases. Germline V CDR1 and CDR2: DFQATT, SNEGSKA (reference sequence). This CDR3 spans 14 amino acids. J lost 3 bases, V lost 4 bases, and 8 bases had no gene match. In nucleotides, the CDR3 is TGCAGTGCTAATCTCCGGGACAGTGACTATGGCTACACCTTC. Its translation: CSANLRDSDYGYTF.

This clonotype was seen at least ten times. V is TRBV7-8 and J is TRBJ2-5; D is uncertain. Looked up from germline, CDR1 is SGHVS and CDR2 is FQNEAQ. The CDR3 has 14 amino acids. Trimming removed 1 base from V and 6 bases from J, with 12 bases in between. The CDR3 protein is CASSLVGGVKTQYF. Here the CDR3 DNA reads TGTGCCAGCAGCTTAGTGGGTGGGGTGAAGACCCAGTACTTC.

The table lists this clonotype with many counts. V and J are TRBV24-1 and TRBJ2-1; the match to TRBD2 covers 7 bases. Germline CDR1 reads KGHDR; CDR2 reads SFDVKD. The CDR3 covers 18 residues. V trimming: 0 bases; J trimming: 6 bases; junction bases outside the gene matches: 13. The CDR3 nucleotides read TGTGCCACCAGTGATTTGCCAAGGTCCGGGAGGAAGAGCAATGAGCAGTTCTTC. Translated: CATSDLPRSGRKSNEQFF.

This clonotype has a count of ten or more. The V gene is TRBV12-3 or TRBV12-4, the J gene TRBJ2-7; TRBD1 is a possible D gene (6 bases). The CDR3 covers 15 residues. V lost 6 bases to trimming and J lost 6 bases, with 21 bases between them. CDR3 nucleotide sequence: TGTGCCAGCAGACCTAACGCAGGGGCCTTCGCCGAGCAGTACTTC. It yields the protein CASRPNAGAFAEQYF.

The chain links TRBV6-5 to TRBJ1-5; D is ambiguous. CDR1 is MNHEY and CDR2 is SVGAGI in the germline V gene. The CDR3 has 14 amino acids. The V end lost 2 bases, the J end lost 5 bases, and 10 bases lay between the germline ends. In DNA form, the CDR3 reads TGTGCCAGCAGTTACCAACATGGGGATCAGCCCCAGCATTTT. This translates into CASSYQHGDQPQHF.

This sequence joins TRBV19 and TRBJ2-1; tentative D call: TRBD1 (5 bases). The V end lost 9 bases, the J end lost 2 bases, and 29 bases lay between the germline ends. CDR3 size: 19 residues. In germline, CDR1 is LNHDA, CDR2 SQIVND (reference sequence). The CDR3 region has the DNA TGTGCCAGAGGGGCGTGGGATAAAGATAGGGGTCATCCCTACAATGAGCAGTTCTTC. Translated, it gives CARGAWDKDRGHPYNEQFF.